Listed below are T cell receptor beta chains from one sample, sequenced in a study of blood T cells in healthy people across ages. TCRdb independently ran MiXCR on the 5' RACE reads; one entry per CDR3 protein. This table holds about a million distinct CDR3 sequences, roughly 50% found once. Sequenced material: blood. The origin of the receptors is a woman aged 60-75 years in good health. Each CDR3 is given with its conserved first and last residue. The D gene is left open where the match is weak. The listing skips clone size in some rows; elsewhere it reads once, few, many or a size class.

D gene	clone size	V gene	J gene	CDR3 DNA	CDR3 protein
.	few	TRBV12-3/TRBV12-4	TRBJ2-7	TGTGCCAGCAGTTTAGCGCAGGAGAAGAAGCAGTACTTC	CASSLAQEKKQYF
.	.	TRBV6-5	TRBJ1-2	TGTGCCAGCAGTTACAATCAGGGGAACTATGGCTACACCTTC	CASSYNQGNYGYTF
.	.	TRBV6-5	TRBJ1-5	TGTGCCAGCAGCCGCCAGGGTGGATTTGGACAGCCCCAGCATTTT	CASSRQGGFGQPQHF
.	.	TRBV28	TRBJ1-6	TGTGCCAGCAGGGTGATCGGATTTAATTCACCCCTCCACTTT	CASRVIGFNSPLHF
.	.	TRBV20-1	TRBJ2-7	TGCAATGCTAGGGGCCCAAGAGAGCAGTACTTC	CNARGPREQYF
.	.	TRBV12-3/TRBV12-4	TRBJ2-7	TGTGCCAGCAGTTCGCTGTATTTCGAGCAGTACTTC	CASSSLYFEQYF
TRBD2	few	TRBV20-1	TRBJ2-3	TGCAGTGCGGGGCGAGCGGGGATGACAGATACGCAGTATTTT	CSAGRAGMTDTQYF
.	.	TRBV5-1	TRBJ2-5	TGCGCCAGCAGCACCGGGGTTGGGGAGACCCAGTACTTC	CASSTGVGETQYF
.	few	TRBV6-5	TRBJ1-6	TGTGCCAGCAGTTACGGGGGAAACTATAATTCACCCCTCCACTTT	CASSYGGNYNSPLHF
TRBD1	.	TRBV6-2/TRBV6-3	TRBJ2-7	TGTGCCAGCAGTTATCGACAGGGGGCCTACGAGCAGTACTTC	CASSYRQGAYEQYF